This T cell receptor beta chain was sequenced during a study of cytotoxic CD8 clonotypes in ibrutinib-treated CLL. Looking at the study overall: The study included 11 relapsed/refractory and 15 treatment-naive patients; roughly 18 had IGHV unmutated disease. After a median roughly twelve months on treatment (6 to 36), response samples were drawn.

This CDR3 is built from 19 residues. V shed 4 bases, J shed 0 bases, and the junction held 11 bases outside the gene matches. The V gene's germline CDR1 is SGHTA and CDR2 FQGNSA. Only in-frame clones appear in the TCRdb table, and some are missing; sequencing was by immunoSEQ multiplex PCR. Of about 29,000 clones in the sample, roughly 60% are singletons; the top ten hold 12% to 15%. This receptor was identified in a human donor with chronic lymphocytic leukemia. The V and J genes are TRBV7-2 and TRBJ2-1; 11 positions match TRBD2. The material sequenced was PBMCs, taken before ibrutinib treatment. Here the CDR3 DNA reads TGTGCCAGCAGCTGGGTTCTAGCGGGGGGCCGAAGCTCCTACAATGAGCAGTTCTTC. Amino acid sequence: CASSWVLAGGRSSYNEQFF.